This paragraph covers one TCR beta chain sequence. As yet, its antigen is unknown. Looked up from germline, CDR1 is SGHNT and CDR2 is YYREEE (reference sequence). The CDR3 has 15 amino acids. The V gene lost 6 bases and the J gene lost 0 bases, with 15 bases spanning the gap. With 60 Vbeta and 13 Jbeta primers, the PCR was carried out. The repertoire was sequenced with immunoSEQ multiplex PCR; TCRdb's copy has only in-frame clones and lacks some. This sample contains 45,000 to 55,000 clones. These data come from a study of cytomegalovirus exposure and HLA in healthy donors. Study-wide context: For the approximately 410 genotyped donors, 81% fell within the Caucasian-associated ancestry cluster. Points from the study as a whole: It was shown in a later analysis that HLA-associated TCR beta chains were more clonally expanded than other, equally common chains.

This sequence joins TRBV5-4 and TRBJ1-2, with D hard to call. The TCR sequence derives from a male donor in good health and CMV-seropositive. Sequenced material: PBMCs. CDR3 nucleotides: TGTGCCAGCACCTCTGGTGGTTTAGCTAACTATGGCTACACCTTC. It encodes CASTSGGLANYGYTF. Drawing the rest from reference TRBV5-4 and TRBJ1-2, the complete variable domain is ETGVTQSPTHLIKTRGQQVTLRCSSQSGHNTVSWYQQALGQGPQFIFQYYREEENGRGNFPPRFSGLQFPNYSSELNVNALELDDSALYLCASTSGGLANYGYTFGSGTRLTVV.